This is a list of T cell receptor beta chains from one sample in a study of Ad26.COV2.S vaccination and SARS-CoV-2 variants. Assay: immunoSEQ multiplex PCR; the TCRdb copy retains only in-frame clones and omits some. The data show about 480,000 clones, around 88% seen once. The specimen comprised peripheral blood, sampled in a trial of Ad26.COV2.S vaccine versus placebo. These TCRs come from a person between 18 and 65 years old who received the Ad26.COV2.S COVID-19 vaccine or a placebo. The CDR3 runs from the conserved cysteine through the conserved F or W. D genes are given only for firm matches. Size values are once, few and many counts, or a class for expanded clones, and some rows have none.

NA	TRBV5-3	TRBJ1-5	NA	CARSFGQNQPQHF	TGTGCCAGAAGCTTTGGGCAGAATCAGCCCCAGCATTTT
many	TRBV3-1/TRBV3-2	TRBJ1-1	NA	CASSHARERAEAFF	TGTGCCAGCAGCCATGCTCGGGAAAGGGCTGAAGCTTTCTTT
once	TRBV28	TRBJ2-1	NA	CASSLAYNEQFF	TGTGCCAGCAGTTTGGCGTACAATGAGCAGTTCTTC
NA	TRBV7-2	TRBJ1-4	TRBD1	CASSLQSGQGFATNEKLFF	TGTGCCAGCAGCTTACAGTCGGGACAGGGGTTTGCAACTAATGAAAAACTGTTTTTT
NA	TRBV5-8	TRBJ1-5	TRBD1	CASSLVPGQGDQPQHF	TGTGCCAGCAGCTTGGTCCCGGGACAGGGGGATCAGCCCCAGCATTTT
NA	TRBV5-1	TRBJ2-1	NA	CASSPKGWVDEQFF	TGCGCCAGCAGCCCTAAAGGTTGGGTGGATGAGCAGTTCTTC
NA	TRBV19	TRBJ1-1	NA	CASSAYRAMNTEAFF	TGTGCCAGTAGTGCCTACAGGGCTATGAACACTGAAGCTTTCTTT
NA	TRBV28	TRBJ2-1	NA	CASSPTTPFSHEQFF	TGTGCCAGCAGTCCTACCACGCCCTTTAGCCATGAGCAGTTCTTC
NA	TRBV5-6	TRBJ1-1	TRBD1	CASSYRDRVSEAFF	TGTGCCAGCAGCTACCGGGACAGGGTGTCTGAAGCTTTCTTT
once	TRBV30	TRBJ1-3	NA	CAWSIGVSGNTIYF	TGTGCCTGGAGTATCGGGGTATCAGGAAACACCATATATTTT
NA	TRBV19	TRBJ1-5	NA	CASSGGLGVQPQHF	TGTGCCAGTAGTGGGGGGCTTGGGGTTCAGCCCCAGCATTTT
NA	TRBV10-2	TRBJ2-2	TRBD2	CASSEILAGVGELFF	TGCGCCAGCAGTGAGATCCTAGCGGGTGTCGGGGAGCTGTTTTTT
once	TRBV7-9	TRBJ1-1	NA	CASSSTKAHRDSNTEAFF	TGTGCCAGCAGCTCAACGAAAGCCCACCGGGACTCCAACACTGAAGCTTTCTTT
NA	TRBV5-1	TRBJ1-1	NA	CASSPGAGRTEAFF	TGCGCCAGCAGCCCCGGTGCGGGACGGACCGAAGCTTTCTTT
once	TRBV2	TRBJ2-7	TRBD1	CATSFTQGAPEQYF	TGTGCCACAAGTTTCACACAGGGGGCACCCGAGCAGTACTTC
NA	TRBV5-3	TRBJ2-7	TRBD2	CARSWRLAGPELLYEQYF	TGTGCCAGAAGCTGGAGACTAGCGGGCCCCGAACTCCTCTACGAGCAGTACTTC
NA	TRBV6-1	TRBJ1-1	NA	CASSEKGNTEAFF	TGTGCCAGCAGTGAGAAGGGGAACACTGAAGCTTTCTTT
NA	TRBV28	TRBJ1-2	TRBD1	CASSLTGGSILNGYTF	TGTGCCAGCAGTTTAACAGGGGGCTCAATATTGAATGGCTACACCTTC
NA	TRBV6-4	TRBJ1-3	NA	CASSGQNQGNTIYF	TGTGCCAGCAGCGGGCAGAACCAAGGAAACACCATATATTTT
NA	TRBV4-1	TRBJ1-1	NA	CASSQAAGLFF	TGCGCCAGCAGCCAAGCGGCAGGGCTTTTCTTT
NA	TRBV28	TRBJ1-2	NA	CASRSGYGYTF	TGTGCCAGCAGGAGTGGATATGGCTACACCTTC
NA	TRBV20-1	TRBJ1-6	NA	CSASISKNSPLHF	TGCAGTGCCAGTATTAGCAAAAATTCACCCCTCCACTTT
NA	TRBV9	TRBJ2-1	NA	CASSPTGNYNEQFF	TGTGCCAGCAGCCCGACAGGAAATTACAATGAGCAGTTCTTC
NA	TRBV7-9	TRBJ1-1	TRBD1	CASRGEGAGTEAFF	TGTGCCAGCAGGGGAGAGGGGGCGGGCACTGAAGCTTTCTTT
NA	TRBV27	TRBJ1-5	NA	CASSYRDSNQPQHF	TGTGCCAGCAGTTACAGGGATAGCAATCAGCCCCAGCATTTT
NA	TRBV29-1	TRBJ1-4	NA	CSVVLNEKLFF	TGCAGCGTTGTCCTGAATGAAAAACTGTTTTTT
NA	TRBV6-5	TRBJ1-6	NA	CASSYSSAANSPLHF	TGTGCCAGCAGTTACTCGAGTGCAGCCAATTCACCCCTCCACTTT
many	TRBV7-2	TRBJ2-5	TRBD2	CASSPDGLAGGLGTQYF	TGTGCCAGCAGCCCAGACGGACTAGCGGGAGGGTTGGGGACCCAGTACTTC
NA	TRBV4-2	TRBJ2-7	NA	CASSQDNSLGGYEQYF	TGTGCCAGCAGCCAAGATAATTCCTTGGGCGGTTACGAGCAGTACTTC
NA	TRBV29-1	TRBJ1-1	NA	CSVAVGGGTEAFF	TGCAGCGTTGCGGTCGGGGGCGGCACTGAAGCTTTCTTT
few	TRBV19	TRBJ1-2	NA	CASTALYGYTF	TGTGCCAGTACAGCGCTCTATGGCTACACCTTC
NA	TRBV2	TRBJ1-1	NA	CASSGGGVGRKEGTEAFF	TGTGCCAGCAGTGGGGGTGGTGTAGGACGGAAGGAGGGGACTGAAGCTTTCTTT
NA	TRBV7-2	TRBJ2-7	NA	CASSFTDSSYEQYF	TGTGCCAGCAGCTTCACCGACTCCTCGTACGAGCAGTACTTC
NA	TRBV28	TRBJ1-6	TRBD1	CASTARGPDNSPLHF	TGTGCCAGCACAGCCAGGGGGCCGGATAATTCACCCCTCCACTTT
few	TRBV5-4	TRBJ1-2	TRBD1	CASSPGQGALAYGYTF	TGTGCCAGCAGCCCGGGACAGGGGGCATTGGCCTATGGCTACACCTTC
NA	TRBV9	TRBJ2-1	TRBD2	CASSVMTSGGYNEQFF	TGTGCCAGCAGCGTTATGACTAGCGGGGGCTACAATGAGCAGTTCTTC
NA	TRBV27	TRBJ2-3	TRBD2	CASSSSGRAFDTQYF	TGTGCCAGCAGTTCAAGCGGGAGGGCCTTTGATACGCAGTATTTT
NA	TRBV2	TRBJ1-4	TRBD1	CASSPGQGAGDNEKLFF	TGTGCCAGCAGTCCGGGACAGGGGGCGGGGGATAATGAAAAACTGTTTTTT
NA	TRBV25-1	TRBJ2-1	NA	CASSAGGGSYNEQFF	TGTGCCAGCAGCGCCGGAGGTGGCTCCTACAATGAGCAGTTCTTC
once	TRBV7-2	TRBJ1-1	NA	CASSFRTGNTEAFF	TGTGCCAGCAGCTTTAGGACGGGGAACACTGAAGCTTTCTTT
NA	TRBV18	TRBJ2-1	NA	CASSLPGTDFYNEQFF	TGTGCCAGCTCGCTCCCGGGCACGGATTTTTACAATGAGCAGTTCTTC
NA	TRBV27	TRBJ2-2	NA	CASRRVTGELFF	TGTGCCAGCAGGCGGGTCACCGGGGAGCTGTTTTTT
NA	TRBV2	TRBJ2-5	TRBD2	CASSALAGVLETQYF	TGTGCCAGCAGTGCCCTAGCGGGAGTATTGGAGACCCAGTACTTC
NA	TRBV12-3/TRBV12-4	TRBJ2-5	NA	CATGLGKTQYF	TGTGCCACAGGGTTGGGTAAGACCCAGTACTTC
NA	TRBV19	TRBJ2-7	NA	CASSRTIEYEQYF	TGTGCCAGTAGTCGGACTATCGAGTACGAGCAGTACTTC
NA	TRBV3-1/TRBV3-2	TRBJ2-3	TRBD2	CASSQDRGWAGVDTQYF	TGTGCCAGCAGCCAAGATCGGGGTTGGGCGGGAGTAGATACGCAGTATTTT